This T cell receptor beta chain was identified in a study of vaccination and CD4 T cells after COVID-19. The sample's treatment: roughly nine-day PBMC culture with coronavirus spike peptide pools or control peptides (ViraFEST assay). This CDR3 spans 15 amino acids. V dropped 7 bases and J dropped 1 base, with 16 bases sitting between them. Looked up from germline, CDR1 is ENHRY and CDR2 is SYGVKD. With the Oncomine TCR Beta short-read assay, DNA from cultured CD4+ T cells was sequenced. TCRdb independently ran MiXCR on the PCR reads; one entry per CDR3 protein. Here the sample spans roughly 14,000 distinct CDR3 sequences, about 46% being singletons. In the case of this clonotype: Antigen: not known.

J is TRBJ1-1 and V is TRBV10-3; D not certain. Sequenced material: cultured CD4+ T cells from blood. This clonotype originated in a human donor with COVID-19. The CDR3 nucleotides read TGTGCCATCACCCAGGCTCCGTACCAGAACACTGAAGCTTTCTTT. Residues: CAITQAPYQNTEAFF.